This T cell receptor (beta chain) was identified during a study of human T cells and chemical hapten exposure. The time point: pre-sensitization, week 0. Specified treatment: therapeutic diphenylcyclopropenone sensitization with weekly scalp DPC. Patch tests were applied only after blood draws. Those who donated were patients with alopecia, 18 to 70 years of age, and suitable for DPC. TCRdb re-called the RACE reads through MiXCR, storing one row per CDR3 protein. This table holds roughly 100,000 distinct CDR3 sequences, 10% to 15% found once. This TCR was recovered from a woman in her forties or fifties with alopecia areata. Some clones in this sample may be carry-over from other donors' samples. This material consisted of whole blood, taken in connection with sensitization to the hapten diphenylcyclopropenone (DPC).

In DNA form, the CDR3 reads TGTGCCAGCAGCTTAATCGCGGGAGCGGGTAATGAGCAGTTCTTC. This sequence encodes CASSLIAGAGNEQFF. The V gene is TRBV7-2, the J gene TRBJ2-1; 7 bases align to TRBD2. J gave up 7 bases and V 2 bases, and 8 bases lay outside the gene matches. The germline CDR1 and CDR2 sequences are SGHTA and FQGNSA. CDR3 length: 15 amino acids. Full variable domain (outside the CDR3, taken from reference TRBV7-2 and TRBJ2-1): GAGVSQSPSNKVTEKGKDVELRCDPISGHTALYWYRQSLGQGLEFLIYFQGNSAPDKSGLPSDRFSAERTGGSVSTLTIQRTQQEDSAVYLCASSLIAGAGNEQFFGPGTRLTVL.